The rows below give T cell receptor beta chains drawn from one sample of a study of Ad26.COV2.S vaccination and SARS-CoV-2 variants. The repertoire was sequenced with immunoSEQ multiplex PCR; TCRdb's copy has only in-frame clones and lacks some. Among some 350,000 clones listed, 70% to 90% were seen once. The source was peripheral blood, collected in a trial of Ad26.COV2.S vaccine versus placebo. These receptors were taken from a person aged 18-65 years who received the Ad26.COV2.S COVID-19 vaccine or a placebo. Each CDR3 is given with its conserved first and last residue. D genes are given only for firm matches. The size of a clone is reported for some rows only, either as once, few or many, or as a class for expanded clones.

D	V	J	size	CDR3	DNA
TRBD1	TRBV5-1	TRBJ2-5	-	CASSPGTGGQETQYF	TGCGCCAGCAGCCCCGGGACAGGCGGCCAAGAGACCCAGTACTTC
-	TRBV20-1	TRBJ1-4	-	CSASGSEKLFF	TGCAGTGCTAGTGGTAGTGAAAAACTGTTTTTT
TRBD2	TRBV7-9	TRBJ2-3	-	CASSQYGVAGAGTQYF	TGTGCCAGCAGCCAATATGGGGTAGCGGGAGCCGGTACGCAGTATTTT
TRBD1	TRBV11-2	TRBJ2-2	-	CASSLKGQGTQTGELFF	TGTGCCAGCAGCTTAAAAGGACAGGGGACTCAAACCGGGGAGCTGTTTTTT
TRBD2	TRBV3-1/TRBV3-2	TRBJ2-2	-	CASSQDPRASGSSSGELFF	TGTGCCAGCAGCCAAGATCCCAGGGCTAGCGGGAGTAGTTCCGGGGAGCTGTTTTTT
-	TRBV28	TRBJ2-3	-	CASSLPFTLSTDTQYF	TGTGCCAGCAGTTTACCCTTCACTCTTAGCACAGATACGCAGTATTTT
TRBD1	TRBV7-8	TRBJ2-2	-	CAGGQGAVNGELFF	TGTGCCGGGGGACAGGGGGCGGTTAACGGGGAGCTGTTTTTT
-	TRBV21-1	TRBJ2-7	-	CAARGIFHEQYF	TGTGCCGCCCGGGGGATTTTCCACGAGCAGTACTTC
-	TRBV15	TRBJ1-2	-	CATSRDRGRIYGYTF	TGTGCCACCAGCAGAGACCGGGGGCGGATCTATGGCTACACCTTC
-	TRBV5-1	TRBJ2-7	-	CASSQGGGSNEQYF	TGCGCCAGCTCTCAAGGCGGGGGCTCTAACGAGCAGTACTTC
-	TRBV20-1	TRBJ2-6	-	CSAGGWGSGANVLTF	TGCAGTGCTGGTGGGTGGGGGTCTGGGGCCAACGTCCTGACTTTC
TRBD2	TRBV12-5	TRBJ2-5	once	CAITSGTVKETQYF	TGTGCTATAACTAGCGGGACCGTAAAAGAGACCCAGTACTTC
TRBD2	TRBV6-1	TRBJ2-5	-	CASSERGLAGPTSETQYF	TGTGCCAGCAGTGAAAGGGGACTAGCGGGACCCACTTCAGAGACCCAGTACTTC
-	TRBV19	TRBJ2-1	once	CASSIARGAALSYNEQFF	TGTGCCAGTAGTATTGCAAGAGGGGCGGCTCTCTCCTACAATGAGCAGTTCTTC
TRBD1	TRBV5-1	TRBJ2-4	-	CASSLTGTGKNIQYF	TGCGCCAGCAGCTTGACCGGGACAGGGAAAAACATTCAGTACTTC
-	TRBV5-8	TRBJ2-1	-	CASSPWGSYNEQFF	TGTGCCAGCAGCCCATGGGGGTCCTACAATGAGCAGTTCTTC
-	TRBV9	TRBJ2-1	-	CASSVGQENYNEQFF	TGTGCCAGCAGCGTAGGACAGGAGAATTACAATGAGCAGTTCTTC
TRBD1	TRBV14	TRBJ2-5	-	CASSPTGGWETQYF	TGTGCCAGCAGCCCAACAGGGGGCTGGGAGACCCAGTACTTC
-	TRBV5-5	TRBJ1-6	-	CASSHPSGSLHF	TGTGCCAGCAGCCATCCCTCAGGGAGCCTCCACTTT
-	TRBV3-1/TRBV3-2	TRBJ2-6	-	CASSQVGTGSVSGANVLTF	TGTGCCAGCAGCCAAGTCGGGACGGGTTCCGTCTCTGGGGCCAACGTCCTGACTTTC
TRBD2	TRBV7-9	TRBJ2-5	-	CASSISNKRGEDQYF	TGTGCCAGCAGCATATCCAACAAGCGGGGGGAGGACCAGTACTTC
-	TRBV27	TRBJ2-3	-	CASSPTGTRGTQYF	TGTGCCAGCAGTCCCACCGGGACCAGGGGTACGCAGTATTTT
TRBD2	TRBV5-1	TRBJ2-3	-	CASSGRLAGALTDTQYF	TGCGCCAGCAGCGGAAGACTAGCGGGGGCCCTCACAGATACGCAGTATTTT
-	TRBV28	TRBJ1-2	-	CASSLGIEYGYTF	TGTGCCAGCAGCCTGGGGATCGAGTATGGCTACACCTTC
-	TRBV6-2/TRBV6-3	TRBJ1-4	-	CASSLINEKLFF	TGTGCCAGCAGTTTGATTAATGAAAAACTGTTTTTT